A selection of T cell receptor beta chains follows, all from one sample in a study of human T cells and chemical hapten exposure. Via MiXCR, TCRdb re-called the RACE reads, giving one row per CDR3 protein. The data show roughly 380,000 distinct CDR3 sequences, about 6.9% seen once. The sample here was whole blood, taken in connection with sensitization to the hapten diphenylcyclopropenone (DPC). The origin of the receptors is a woman between 18 and 29 years old with alopecia areata. Some clones in this sample may be carry-over from other donors' samples. Both conserved end residues are part of each CDR3. D genes are given only for firm matches. Clone size is stated in some rows and not others, as once, few, many or a class when expanded.

v_gene	j_gene	d_gene	abundance	CDR3nt	CDR3aa
TRBV12-3/TRBV12-4	TRBJ2-3	-	few	TGTGCCAGCAGTCAACAGGGTATCAGCACAGATACGCAGTATTTT	CASSQQGISTDTQYF
TRBV7-2	TRBJ1-2	-	many	TGTGCCAGCAGCTTAGTCGCAGGGGCTAACTATGGCTACACCTTC	CASSLVAGANYGYTF
TRBV7-2	TRBJ2-1	-	few	TGTGCCAGCAGCCGGGAAGGGGGGCAAGAGCAGTTCTTC	CASSREGGQEQFF
TRBV7-6	TRBJ1-2	-	many	TGTGCCAGCAGCTTAGTCGGGACTAACTATGGCTACACCTTC	CASSLVGTNYGYTF
TRBV20-1	TRBJ1-5	-	-	TGCAGTGCCAGCCGGGGGAGAAGGGATCAGCCCCAGCATTTT	CSASRGRRDQPQHF
TRBV27	TRBJ1-2	-	-	TGTGCCAGCAGTTTAAAAGGAAATGGGCGGAGGAACTATGGCTACACCTTC	CASSLKGNGRRNYGYTF
TRBV9	TRBJ2-1	-	-	TGTGCCAGCAGCGACTCCTCCTACAATGAGCAGTTCTTC	CASSDSSYNEQFF
TRBV9	TRBJ2-2	-	few	TGTGCCAGCAAAGAGACCCACACCGGGGAGCTGTTTTTT	CASKETHTGELFF
TRBV20-1	TRBJ2-5	-	-	TGCAGTGCTAGAAGGACCGTACAAGAGACCCAGTACTTC	CSARRTVQETQYF
TRBV27	TRBJ1-6	-	few	TGTGCCAGCAGTCTCGGGACGGCTTCACCCCTCCACTTT	CASSLGTASPLHF
TRBV4-2	TRBJ2-7	TRBD1	few	TGTGCCAGCAGCCAACCCGATTGGACAGGGATCTCCTACGAGCAGTACTTC	CASSQPDWTGISYEQYF